The next 27 T cell receptor beta chains were all read from a single sample in a study of cytomegalovirus exposure and HLA in healthy donors. 60 Vbeta and 13 Jbeta primers were used in PCR. Data came from immunoSEQ multiplex PCR; TCRdb stores just in-frame clones and leaves some out. Of around 100,000 clones in the sample, 55% to 70% were seen once. Sequencing input: PBMCs. The receptors originated from a woman aged 25 to 45 in good health and CMV-seronegative.

The chain links TRBV19 to TRBJ1-5; D might be TRBD1 (6 bases). Germline CDR1 is LNHDA and CDR2 is SQIVND (reference sequence). V shed 3 bases and J shed 4 bases, with 16 bases lying between them. The CDR3 is 16 amino acids. This chain's CDR3 is CASSISGEGGNQPQHF. In DNA form, the CDR3 reads TGTGCCAGTAGTATCTCAGGGGAGGGGGGTAATCAGCCCCAGCATTTT.

The chain links TRBV29-1 to TRBJ2-1; weak D call: TRBD1 (6 bases). With 6 bases removed from V and 5 bases from J, the gap between germline ends came to 14 bases. Germline V lookup: CDR1 SQVTM, CDR2 ANQGSEA. CDR3 length: 13 residues. Written as DNA, the CDR3 is TGCAGCGTCCGGGACACCCGTGACAATGAGCAGTTCTTC. It codes for CSVRDTRDNEQFF.

This clone has just a few counts. The rearrangement joins TRBV27 to TRBJ2-3, with TRBD1 identical over 7 bases. This CDR3 has 14 amino acids. The V segment lost 3 bases and the J segment 3 bases; nucleotides outside the gene matches: 3. Germline V lookup: CDR1 MNHEY, CDR2 SMNVEV (reference sequence). The CDR3 loop reads CASSLYRGTDTQYF. The CDR3 coding sequence is TGTGCCAGCAGTTTGTACAGGGGAACAGATACGCAGTATTTT.

This chain links TRBV14 with TRBJ1-4; D is uncertain. V was shortened by 2 bases and J by 8 bases, with 6 bases between the two germline ends. CDR1 is SGHDN, CDR2 FVKESK, per germline. The CDR3 spans 12 residues. CDR3: CASSQNSEKLFF. The DNA of the CDR3 is TGTGCCAGCAGCCAAAACAGCGAAAAACTGTTTTTT.

Worth noting for this clone: The sample contains more than one DNA sequence encoding this CDR3. The V and J genes are TRBV7-9 and TRBJ2-7, with D hard to call. V was pared by 1 base and J by 2 bases, with 3 bases between. Germline lookup yields CDR1 SEHNR and CDR2 FQNEAQ (reference sequence). CDR3 size: 12 residues. The CDR3 reads CASSLGAYEQYF. As DNA, the CDR3 is TGTGCCAGCAGCTTAGGAGCCTACGAGCAGTACTTC.

The CDR3 loop reads CASSLYLAGADTQYF. CDR3 nucleotide sequence: TGTGCCAGCAGCTTATATCTAGCGGGAGCAGATACGCAGTATTTT. The V and J genes are TRBV7-2 and TRBJ2-3; 10 nucleotides agree with TRBD2. J was trimmed by 4 bases and V by 2 bases; bases with no gene match: 3. This CDR3 has 15 residues. The germline V gene has CDR1 SGHTA and CDR2 FQGNSA.

The chain combines TRBV6-1 with TRBJ1-5; no reliable D call. The CDR3 runs 15 residues. V was pared by 7 bases and J by 3 bases, with 16 bases between. Germline CDR1 is MNHNS and CDR2 is SASEGT. The CDR3 here is CASNALGSLNQPQHF. CDR3 nucleotide sequence: TGTGCCAGCAACGCCCTCGGGAGTCTCAATCAGCCCCAGCATTTT.

This clone was counted only a few times. The genes are TRBV7-6 and TRBJ2-7; TRBD2 agrees at 7 bases. CDR3 length: 19 amino acids. From germline, CDR1 is SGHVS and CDR2 FNYEAQ. J gave up 3 bases and V 0 bases, and 17 bases lay outside the gene matches. The CDR3 DNA reads as TGTGCCAGCAGCTTAGCTGCTGGCAAAGGACACCCGGGAGGCTACGAGCAGTACTTC. Amino acids: CASSLAAGKGHPGGYEQYF. Variable domain in full (rest from reference TRBV7-6 and TRBJ2-7): GAGVSQSPRYKVTKRGQDVALRCDPISGHVSLYWYRQALGQGPEFLTYFNYEAQQDKSGLPNDRFSAERPEGSISTLTIQRTEQRDSAMYRCASSLAAGKGHPGGYEQYFGPGTRLTVT.

CDR3 amino acids: CASSESGSGANVLTF. The DNA of the CDR3 is TGTGCCAGCAGTGAATCCGGCTCTGGGGCCAACGTCCTGACTTTC. This chain links TRBV6-1 with TRBJ2-6; no clear D. CDR1 and CDR2 (germline): MNHNS, SASEGT. Trimming removed 2 bases at V and 0 bases at J, with 5 bases between. The CDR3 has 15 amino acids.

This chain uses TRBV28 with TRBJ2-7, with 13 bases lining up with TRBD2. Germline loops: CDR1 MDHEN, CDR2 SYDVKM. The CDR3 totals 14 residues. The trim removed 5 bases at V and 3 bases at J, leaving 1 base unmatched. The CDR3 bases are TGTGCCAGCAGTGGACTAGCGGGAGTCTACGAGCAGTACTTC. Residues: CASSGLAGVYEQYF.

V usage is TRBV6-6 and J usage is TRBJ2-2, with D perhaps TRBD2 (6 bases). V was clipped by 5 bases and J by 2 bases, with 15 bases between them. This CDR3 contains 16 residues. CDR1 is MNHNY, CDR2 SVGAGI, per germline (reference sequence). CDR3 region: CASSPLASINTGELFF. As DNA, the CDR3 is TGTGCCAGCAGTCCGCTAGCGTCCATTAACACCGGGGAGCTGTTTTTT.

This clone was observed a handful of times. In DNA, the CDR3 is TGTGCCAGCAGCTTGGTTGGAGGGGGCCATGGCTACACCTTC. Encoded protein: CASSLVGGGHGYTF. The rearrangement links TRBV5-6 to TRBJ1-2; TRBD1 aligns across 7 bases. CDR3 length equals 14 residues. The germline V gene encodes CDR1 SGHDT and CDR2 YYEEEE. V lost 0 bases and J lost 6; bases outside the gene matches: 5.

The CDR3 nucleotides read TGTGCCAGCAGTTACGGGACAGGAGCTCCGTGGTACTTC. It translates to CASSYGTGAPWYF. V gene TRBV6-5 combines with J gene TRBJ2-7; 8 bases agree with TRBD1. The V gene end was trimmed by 2 bases and the J gene end by 12 bases; junction bases not matched to a gene: 9. The CDR3 consists of 13 residues. Germline V CDR1 and CDR2: MNHEY, SVGAGI.

This clone has only a few counts. The chain recombines TRBV5-4 with TRBJ1-2, with TRBD1 matching over 9 bases. The V gene's germline CDR1 is SGHNT and CDR2 YYREEE (reference sequence). V lost 4 bases and J lost 7; bases outside the gene matches: 8. There are 14 residues in the CDR3. The CDR3 spells CASSQGQGRGGYTF. The DNA for the CDR3 is TGTGCCAGCAGCCAGGGACAGGGAAGGGGTGGCTACACCTTC.

DNA of the CDR3: TGTGCCAGCAGGGGACAGGTTAATGAGCAGTTCTTC. This translates into CASRGQVNEQFF. The chain has TRBV2 and TRBJ2-1, with 8 bases lining up with TRBD1. The CDR3 sequence is 12 residues long. Unmatched junction bases numbered 2, after V lost 6 bases and J lost 7 bases. CDR1 and CDR2 from the germline V gene are SNHLY and FYNNEI. The whole variable domain, remainder taken from reference TRBV2 and TRBJ2-1, is EPEVTQTPSHQVTQMGQEVILRCVPISNHLYFYWYRQILGQKVEFLVSFYNNEISEKSEIFDDQFSVERPDGSNFTLKIRSTKLEDSAMYFCASRGQVNEQFFGPGTRLTVL.

This chain links TRBV5-5 with TRBJ2-5, with a possible D match to TRBD2 (6 bases). In germline, CDR1 is SGHKS, CDR2 YYEKEE (reference sequence). The CDR3 is 14 residues long. V was cut by 1 base and J by 5 bases, with 12 bases left in between. The CDR3 DNA sequence: TGTGCCAGCAGCTTGCAGGACCGGGGGGAGACCCAGTACTTC. It codes for CASSLQDRGETQYF.

The chain links TRBV6-1 to TRBJ1-2, with D possibly matching TRBD1 (5 bases). V gave up 3 bases and J gave up 8 bases, with 10 bases separating them. Germline lookup yields CDR1 MNHNS and CDR2 SASEGT. The CDR3 runs 12 residues. DNA of the CDR3: TGTGCCAGCAGTGACCCAGGGTTCGGCTACACCTTC. Translation gives CASSDPGFGYTF.

The V and J genes are TRBV4-1 and TRBJ2-2, with 8 positions matching TRBD1. Per germline, CDR1 MGHRA and CDR2 YSYEKL. CDR3 length equals 15 residues. Unmatched junction bases numbered 4, after V lost 0 bases and J lost 7 bases. The CDR3 protein is CASSQDRGLGGELFF. CDR3 DNA: TGCGCCAGCAGCCAAGACAGGGGGCTGGGCGGGGAGCTGTTTTTT.

The chain is built from TRBV7-2 and TRBJ1-1, with a weak D call TRBD1 (6 bases). The CDR3 is made up of 15 amino acids. V was cut by 4 bases and J by 4 bases, with 16 bases left in between. CDR1 and CDR2 from the germline V gene are SGHTA and FQGNSA. The CDR3 sequence: CASSSSTGPGTEAFF. DNA for the CDR3: TGTGCCAGCAGCTCCTCAACAGGGCCGGGCACTGAAGCTTTCTTT.

V and J are TRBV6-1 and TRBJ1-3; 9 bases fit TRBD1. J was trimmed by 16 bases and V by 7 bases; bases with no gene match: 11. Germline values: CDR1 MNHNS, CDR2 SASEGT. The CDR3 is 12 residues long. In DNA form, the CDR3 reads TGTGCCAGCAAGATAGGATTGGGGACAGGGTATTTT. Protein product: CASKIGLGTGYF.

V and J are TRBV18 and TRBJ1-5; D gene ambiguous. V was pared by 2 bases and J by 2 bases, with 10 bases between. Germline values: CDR1 KGHSH, CDR2 LQKENI. This CDR3 region has 15 residues. Written as DNA, the CDR3 is TGTGCCAGCTCACCAGGCTTCAGCGGCAATCAGCCCCAGCATTTT. This sequence encodes CASSPGFSGNQPQHF.

The rearrangement joins TRBV25-1 to TRBJ2-7, with D perhaps matching TRBD2 (5 bases). The CDR3 runs 13 residues. Trimming took off 8 bases at V and 4 bases at J, with 15 bases between the two ends. From germline, CDR1 is MGHDK and CDR2 SYGVNS. The CDR3 DNA follows: TGTGCCAGCGAATTAAACGGGGTGTACGAGCAGTACTTC. Translation gives CASELNGVYEQYF.

The V and J genes are TRBV9 and TRBJ1-6, with D tentatively TRBD1 (6 bases). CDR1 is SGDLS and CDR2 is YYNGEE in the germline V gene. The CDR3 spans 15 residues. V was trimmed by 3 bases and J by 3 bases, leaving 10 bases between them. The CDR3 sequence is CASSAETGYNSPLHF. For the CDR3, the DNA is TGTGCCAGCAGCGCCGAGACAGGCTATAATTCACCCCTCCACTTT.

The chain employs TRBV5-1 and TRBJ2-5; 10 bases align to TRBD1. The CDR3 has 14 amino acids. In germline, CDR1 is SGHRS, CDR2 YFSETQ. Trimming at V came to 7 bases and at J to 7 bases, leaving 10 bases not matched to a gene. The CDR3 DNA reads as TGCGCCAGCCGGACAGGGGGATCACCTGCGACCCAGTACTTC. It encodes CASRTGGSPATQYF.

V usage is TRBV7-2 and J usage is TRBJ2-3, with a tentative D call TRBD1 (5 bases). V lost 5 bases to trimming and J lost 0 bases, with 12 bases between them. Looked up from germline, CDR1 is SGHTA and CDR2 is FQGNSA. The CDR3 has 15 residues. DNA of the CDR3: TGTGCCAGCAGCCCTTCCCGGACAAGCACAGATACGCAGTATTTT. The encoded protein is CASSPSRTSTDTQYF. The whole variable domain, filled in from reference TRBV7-2 and TRBJ2-3, reads GAGVSQSPSNKVTEKGKDVELRCDPISGHTALYWYRQSLGQGLEFLIYFQGNSAPDKSGLPSDRFSAERTGGSVSTLTIQRTQQEDSAVYLCASSPSRTSTDTQYFGPGTRLTVL.

Only a few counts were recorded for this clone. The gene calls are TRBV27 and TRBJ1-1; D remains ambiguous. There are 13 residues in the CDR3. V lost 6 bases and J lost 7, with 15 bases in between. Germline V CDR1 and CDR2: MNHEY, SMNVEV (reference sequence). CDR3 nucleotides: TGTGCCAGCAGAATATCCTCCGGGGTTGAAGCTTTCTTT. This sequence encodes CASRISSGVEAFF.

This chain uses TRBV6-6 with TRBJ1-3; tentatively, D is TRBD1 (5 bases). Trimming removed 5 bases from V and 2 bases from J, with 10 bases in between. Germline loops: CDR1 MNHNY, CDR2 SVGAGI (reference sequence). The length of the CDR3 is 14 residues. The CDR3 DNA reads as TGTGCCAGCAGTGACCGACAGACTGGAAACACCATATATTTT. This codes for CASSDRQTGNTIYF.